The 12 T cell receptor beta chains reported below all come from one sample, sequenced in a study of blood T cell repertoires in COVID-19. Generated by immunoSEQ multiplex PCR, the TCRdb table keeps only in-frame clones and is missing some. The sample holds some 71,000 clones; roughly 80% are singletons and the top ten take roughly 15%. Material for sequencing was peripheral blood. Receptors originate from a man aged 50-59 years with COVID-19, enrolled during active disease.

The chain uses TRBV6-5 and TRBJ2-3; 9 positions agree with TRBD1. The J segment lost 5 bases and the V segment lost 5 bases, leaving 8 bases of the junction unmatched. This CDR3 has 15 residues. The V gene's germline CDR1 is MNHEY and CDR2 SVGAGI. The CDR3 region has the DNA TGTGCCAGCAGTCCCACAGGGGGCTTCGGAGATACGCAGTATTTT. Translation: CASSPTGGFGDTQYF.

This clone is a singleton in its sample. This rearrangement joins TRBV29-1 to TRBJ1-2, with a tentative D call TRBD1 (6 bases). In germline, CDR1 is SQVTM, CDR2 ANQGSEA. V was trimmed by 2 bases and J by 5 bases, leaving 6 bases between them. The CDR3 is made up of 11 amino acids. The CDR3, as DNA: TGCAGCGTTGAAACAGGGTATGGCTACACCTTC. The encoded protein is CSVETGYGYTF.

V and J are TRBV4-1 and TRBJ1-2, with D possibly being TRBD1 (6 bases). The CDR3 runs to 18 residues. The V gene's germline CDR1 is MGHRA and CDR2 YSYEKL. Trimming took off 4 bases at V and 0 bases at J, with 21 bases between the two ends. In DNA, the CDR3 is TGCGCCAGCAGCCCAGGGGCCAGGGATCGCGGAGCTAACTATGGCTACACCTTC. Translated, it gives CASSPGARDRGANYGYTF.

The rearrangement joins TRBV18 to TRBJ1-1, with D maybe TRBD1 (5 bases). V was clipped by 8 bases and J by 3 bases, with 19 bases between them. The germline CDR1 and CDR2 sequences are KGHSH and LQKENI. The CDR3 consists of 15 residues. The chain's CDR3 is CASLPPGNPYTEAFF. The CDR3 DNA sequence: TGTGCCAGCCTCCCCCCAGGGAATCCGTACACTGAAGCTTTCTTT.

The CDR3 loop reads CASRGLAGNTYNEQFF. The DNA of the CDR3 is TGCGCCAGCAGAGGACTAGCGGGGAACACTTACAATGAGCAGTTCTTC. This chain connects TRBV5-1 to TRBJ2-1, with 12 positions matching TRBD2. CDR1 is SGHRS and CDR2 is YFSETQ in the germline V gene. This CDR3 spans 16 amino acids. The J segment lost 4 bases and the V segment lost 5 bases, leaving 7 bases of the junction unmatched.

This clone was detected a few times. One junction end does not reproduce the germline sequence, and a read error may be involved. The chain employs TRBV19 and TRBJ1-5, with unresolved D. The CDR3 extends over 13 amino acids. CDR1 LNHDA and CDR2 SQIVND come from the germline V gene (reference sequence). CDR3 coding DNA: TGTGCCAGTAGGATAGGTTCGAATCAGCCCCAGCATTTT. It yields the protein CASRIGSNQPQHF.

This clone was observed once. V gene TRBV7-2 combines with J gene TRBJ2-5; 8 nucleotides line up with TRBD2. CDR3 length: 15 residues. Losses at the gene ends were 5 bases for V and 3 bases for J; bases not matched to a gene: 8. CDR1 SGHTA and CDR2 FQGNSA come from the germline V gene. The CDR3: CASSRGGSGEETQYF. In DNA, the CDR3 is TGTGCCAGCAGCCGCGGGGGTAGCGGGGAAGAGACCCAGTACTTC.

The chain has TRBV19 and TRBJ1-2, with D maybe TRBD1 (5 bases). The V end lost 5 bases, the J end lost 4 bases, and 8 bases lay between the germline ends. This CDR3 has 12 amino acids. In germline, CDR1 is LNHDA, CDR2 SQIVND (reference sequence). CDR3 nucleotide sequence: TGTGCCAGTAGTCCGGGGGGCTATGGCTACACCTTC. Encoded protein: CASSPGGYGYTF.

The chain employs TRBV5-6 and TRBJ1-4; D may be TRBD1 (6 bases). The CDR3 extends over 13 amino acids. V dropped 5 bases and J dropped 6 bases, with 11 bases sitting between them. Germline CDR1 and CDR2: SGHDT and YYEEEE. CDR3 loop: CASRQGRDEKLFF. The CDR3 coding sequence is TGTGCCAGCAGACAGGGCAGGGATGAAAAACTGTTTTTT. Full variable domain (rest looked up from reference TRBV5-6 and TRBJ1-4): DAGVTQSPTHLIKTRGQQVTLRCSPKSGHDTVSWYQQALGQGPQFIFQYYEEEERQRGNFPDRFSGHQFPNYSSELNVNALLLGDSALYLCASRQGRDEKLFFGSGTQLSVL.

This clone was counted once. The chain is built from TRBV5-1 and TRBJ1-4; D possibly corresponds to TRBD1 (6 bases). CDR1 is SGHRS and CDR2 is YFSETQ in the germline V gene. The CDR3 sequence is 14 residues long. V lost 2 bases and J lost 4, with 9 bases in between. The CDR3 reads CASSLQGDNEKLFF. The DNA for the CDR3 is TGCGCCAGCAGCTTACAGGGAGATAATGAAAAACTGTTTTTT.

This clone was recorded only once. CDR3 coding DNA: TGTGCCAGCAGCTCAACCGGGACAGGGTACGAGACCCAGTACTTC. Its translation: CASSSTGTGYETQYF. The V gene is TRBV11-3, the J gene TRBJ2-5; 9 bases agree with TRBD1. The trim removed 4 bases at V and 5 bases at J, leaving 8 bases unmatched. Germline-derived CDR1 and CDR2 are SGHNT and YENEEA. The CDR3 is made up of 15 amino acids.

The chain recombines TRBV7-2 with TRBJ2-5, with 9 positions matching TRBD2. This CDR3 is 16 amino acids long. The J segment lost 1 base and the V segment lost 1 base, leaving 4 bases of the junction unmatched. Germline-derived CDR1 and CDR2 are SGHTA and FQGNSA. The CDR3 reads CASSLGSRGGQETQYF. The CDR3 nucleotides are TGTGCCAGCAGCTTAGGTTCGCGGGGGGGCCAAGAGACCCAGTACTTC.